This entry lists 30 T cell receptor beta chains sequenced from one sample in a study of CD8 T cells in Susac syndrome. Reverse transcription of roughly 0.5 to 1 ug RNA was performed with random hexamers. TCRdb redid the calling of the immunoSEQ multiplex PCR reads with MiXCR, one entry per CDR3 protein. The sample comprises fewer than 85,000 distinct CDR3 sequences, about 94% of which are singletons, and roughly 0.39% rests with the top ten. Sequences were obtained from CD8+ T cells from PBMCs. These receptors all come from a human donor with multiple sclerosis.

The chain combines TRBV4-1 with TRBJ1-1; D may be TRBD1 (5 bases). Germline V lookup: CDR1 MGHRA, CDR2 YSYEKL. V was shortened by 4 bases and J by 2 bases, with 11 bases between the two germline ends. The CDR3 covers 14 residues. For the CDR3, the DNA is TGCGCCAGCAGCCGAGGAGGGGCCAACACTGAAGCTTTCTTT. This translates into CASSRGGANTEAFF.

The chain couples TRBV5-1 to TRBJ2-7, with D tentatively TRBD1 (6 bases). This CDR3 comprises 14 residues. The ends were cut back, 4 bases at V and 3 bases at J, with 14 bases in the middle. The germline V gene encodes CDR1 SGHRS and CDR2 YFSETQ. The CDR3 nucleotides are TGCGCCAGCAGCCTATCCGGGACATTCTACGAGCAGTACTTC. Translation gives CASSLSGTFYEQYF.

This chain uses TRBV7-2 with TRBJ2-7; D gene unclear. The germline V gene has CDR1 SGHTA and CDR2 FQGNSA. The CDR3 has 11 residues. Trimming took off 5 bases at V and 3 bases at J, with 5 bases between the two ends. The DNA of the CDR3 is TGTGCCAGCAGCGAGTACTACGAGCAGTACTTC. Translated: CASSEYYEQYF.

This sequence joins TRBV27 and TRBJ2-6; D ambiguous. Germline assignment: CDR1 MNHEY and CDR2 SMNVEV (reference sequence). The germline V and J ends were trimmed by 4 bases and 4 bases, with 8 bases remaining between them. The CDR3 consists of 14 residues. CDR3 in DNA: TGTGCCAGCAGTTCAGAGGTAGGGGCCAACGTCCTGACTTTC. It encodes CASSSEVGANVLTF.

The genes are TRBV29-1 and TRBJ1-1, with 8 bases identical to TRBD1. V lost 5 bases and J lost 3; bases outside the gene matches: 5. The CDR3 has 13 amino acids. Germline CDR1 is SQVTM and CDR2 is ANQGSEA. The DNA for the CDR3 is TGCAGCGTTCCAAACAGGGGGGACACTGAAGCTTTCTTT. This encodes CSVPNRGDTEAFF.

V is TRBV5-4 and J is TRBJ1-1; 9 nucleotides line up with TRBD1. The CDR3 sequence is 13 residues long. The germline V gene encodes CDR1 SGHNT and CDR2 YYREEE (reference sequence). Losses at the gene ends were 0 bases for V and 10 bases for J; bases not matched to a gene: 4. The CDR3 protein is CASSLAQDRGAFF. CDR3 DNA sequence: TGTGCCAGCAGCTTGGCACAGGACAGGGGAGCTTTCTTT.

The V and J genes are TRBV11-2 and TRBJ2-3, with 13 bases aligning to TRBD2. Trimming took 8 bases from V and 1 from J; bases not matched to a gene: 12. The germline V gene has CDR1 SGHAT and CDR2 FQNNGV. The CDR3 runs to 18 residues. CDR3 sequence reads: CASGYTSGRADGTDTQYF. CDR3 nucleotide sequence: TGTGCCAGCGGATACACTAGCGGGAGGGCGGATGGCACAGATACGCAGTATTTT.

The rearrangement uses TRBV5-1 and TRBJ2-5, with 8 bases aligning to TRBD2. The V gene's germline CDR1 is SGHRS and CDR2 YFSETQ. V dropped 3 bases and J dropped 2; count of bases not matched to a gene: 9. This CDR3 contains 16 residues. CDR3 sequence: CASSSYLLADQETQYF. The DNA for the CDR3 is TGCGCCAGCAGCTCCTATTTACTAGCGGATCAAGAGACCCAGTACTTC.

This sequence joins TRBV5-4 and TRBJ2-2; D tentatively reads TRBD1 or TRBD2 (6 bases each). In germline, CDR1 is SGHNT, CDR2 YYREEE (reference sequence). This CDR3 region has 15 residues. V lost 0 bases and J lost 7, with 13 bases in between. The DNA for the CDR3 is TGTGCCAGCAGCTTGGAGACGGGGGCAGGCGGGGAGCTGTTTTTT. Its protein product is CASSLETGAGGELFF. The whole variable domain, filled in from reference TRBV5-4 and TRBJ2-2, reads ETGVTQSPTHLIKTRGQQVTLRCSSQSGHNTVSWYQQALGQGPQFIFQYYREEENGRGNFPPRFSGLQFPNYSSELNVNALELDDSALYLCASSLETGAGGELFFGEGSRLTVL.

The J gene is TRBJ1-5, the V gene TRBV27; unclear D gene. Germline-derived CDR1 and CDR2 are MNHEY and SMNVEV (reference sequence). The CDR3 totals 13 residues. Trimming cost V 6 bases and J 0 bases, with 6 bases left between them. This CDR3 reads CASRPFSNQPQHF. CDR3 coding DNA: TGTGCCAGCAGGCCATTTAGCAATCAGCCCCAGCATTTT.

The J gene is TRBJ2-1, the V gene TRBV6-5; 9 bases line up with TRBD2. Germline values: CDR1 MNHEY, CDR2 SVGAGI. Germline trimming cut 0 bases from V and 5 bases from J; bases unmatched to any gene: 2. The CDR3 runs 15 residues. For the CDR3, the DNA is TGTGCCAGCAGTTACTCACCTAGCGGGAACAATGAGCAGTTCTTC. It translates to CASSYSPSGNNEQFF.

This chain links TRBV13 with TRBJ2-1; TRBD1 agrees at 10 bases. Germline loops: CDR1 PRHDT, CDR2 FYEKMQ (reference sequence). With V trimmed by 5 bases and J by 4 bases, 5 bases remained unmatched. CDR3 size: 15 residues. This CDR3 is CASSPGQGEYNEQFF. The CDR3 DNA follows: TGTGCCAGCAGCCCCGGACAGGGGGAATACAATGAGCAGTTCTTC.

This chain joins TRBV13 and TRBJ1-2, with unresolved D. V was shortened by 0 bases and J by 8 bases, with 10 bases between the two germline ends. In germline, CDR1 is PRHDT, CDR2 FYEKMQ (reference sequence). The CDR3 length is 13 residues. The DNA for the CDR3 is TGTGCCAGCAGCTTAGGGGAGATCGAAGGCTACACCTTC. Translating gives CASSLGEIEGYTF.

The rearrangement links TRBV3-1 to TRBJ1-1, with D perhaps TRBD1 (5 bases). The CDR3 is 14 residues long. In germline, CDR1 is LGHDT, CDR2 YNNKEL (reference sequence). V lost 5 bases to trimming and J lost 1 base, with 11 bases between them. The CDR3 reads CASSSPGTNTEAFF. CDR3 nucleotides: TGTGCCAGCAGCTCTCCGGGGACGAACACTGAAGCTTTCTTT.

The V call is TRBV30, the J call TRBJ2-5; D not resolved. The CDR3 is made up of 14 amino acids. Trimming shortened V by 6 bases and J by 0 bases, and 14 bases separated the two germline ends. Germline V gene sequence: CDR1 GTSNPN, CDR2 SVGIG (reference sequence). The CDR3 nucleotides are TGTGCCTGTCACGTGTTAGGGTACCAAGAGACCCAGTACTTC. Its translation is CACHVLGYQETQYF. Full variable domain (missing parts from reference TRBV30 and TRBJ2-5): SQTIHQWPATLVQPVGSPLSLECTVEGTSNPNLYWYRQAAGRGLQLLFYSVGIGQISSEVPQNLSASRPQDRQFILSSKKLLLSDSGFYLCACHVLGYQETQYFGPGTRLLVL.

The DNA of the CDR3 is TGTGCCAGCAAGGGGGGTAATCAGCCCCAGCATTTT. It specifies CASKGGNQPQHF. The rearrangement uses TRBV12-3 or TRBV12-4 and TRBJ1-5; tentative D call: TRBD1 (6 bases). V was clipped by 7 bases and J by 4 bases, with 8 bases between them. The CDR3 consists of 12 residues.

The gene calls are TRBV7-9 and TRBJ2-3; 9 nucleotides align to TRBD2. This CDR3 has 15 residues. The V gene's germline CDR1 is SEHNR and CDR2 FQNEAQ (reference sequence). After removal of 5 bases from V and 2 bases from J, the junction contained 5 bases not matched to a gene. The CDR3, as DNA: TGTGCCAGCAGCCAGACTAGCGGCCCCACAGATACGCAGTATTTT. Amino acid sequence: CASSQTSGPTDTQYF.

V usage is TRBV27 and J usage is TRBJ2-7; 8 bases fit TRBD1. Per the germline V gene, CDR1 is MNHEY and CDR2 is SMNVEV (reference sequence). The J segment lost 0 bases and the V segment lost 5 bases, leaving 6 bases of the junction unmatched. CDR3 length equals 15 residues. CDR3 in amino acids: CASSSRGLGSYEQYF. The CDR3 region has the DNA TGTGCCAGCAGTAGCAGGGGGCTTGGCTCCTACGAGCAGTACTTC.

This chain links TRBV29-1 with TRBJ1-4; a weak D match, TRBD1 (5 bases). CDR1 and CDR2 (germline): SQVTM, ANQGSEA. V was cut by 0 bases and J by 8 bases, with 7 bases left in between. The CDR3 length is 12 residues. The CDR3 bases are TGCAGCGTTGAAGAGGGACGGGAAAAACTGTTTTTT. Translation: CSVEEGREKLFF.

V is TRBV27 and J is TRBJ2-1; D possibly uses TRBD1 or TRBD2 (7 bases each). This CDR3 is 18 amino acids long. Germline assignment: CDR1 MNHEY and CDR2 SMNVEV (reference sequence). Trimming took 3 bases from V and 9 from J, leaving 27 bases between them. DNA of the CDR3: TGTGCCAGCAGTTTGGGGCCTAGACAGGGAGGGGGGTTCGGTGAGCAGTTCTTC. This sequence encodes CASSLGPRQGGGFGEQFF.

The chain combines TRBV7-6 with TRBJ2-1; D possibly corresponds to TRBD2 (6 bases). The germline CDR1 and CDR2 sequences are SGHVS and FNYEAQ. The CDR3 has 13 amino acids. V lost 3 bases, J lost 7 bases, and 10 bases lay in between. CDR3 DNA: TGTGCCAGCAGCTTGAGTCGGGGGAATGAGCAGTTCTTC. Translation gives CASSLSRGNEQFF.

The chain recombines TRBV30 with TRBJ1-5; weak D call: TRBD1 (5 bases). The V gene lost 3 bases and the J gene lost 0 bases, with 18 bases spanning the gap. Per the germline V gene, CDR1 is GTSNPN and CDR2 is SVGIG (reference sequence). This CDR3 is built from 17 residues. CDR3 loop: CAWSPLGEGHSNQPQHF. Here the CDR3 DNA reads TGTGCCTGGAGCCCGCTAGGGGAAGGCCATAGCAATCAGCCCCAGCATTTT.

The chain carries TRBV20-1 and TRBJ1-2; 7 nucleotides align to TRBD1. The CDR3 runs to 13 residues. Germline V CDR1 and CDR2: DFQATT, SNEGSKA (reference sequence). The V segment lost 6 bases and the J segment 4 bases; nucleotides outside the gene matches: 8. The CDR3 DNA follows: TGCAGTGCACCTACAGGGGACGGCTATGGCTACACCTTC. Amino acids: CSAPTGDGYGYTF.

This rearrangement joins TRBV29-1 to TRBJ1-5, with TRBD1 matching over 8 bases. The J segment lost 7 bases and the V segment lost 7 bases, leaving 6 bases of the junction unmatched. This CDR3 region has 12 residues. Per germline, CDR1 SQVTM and CDR2 ANQGSEA. The CDR3 DNA sequence: TGCAGCGCCGGACAGGGCGGGCAGCCCCAGCATTTT. It is translated as CSAGQGGQPQHF.

The rearrangement uses TRBV3-1 and TRBJ1-2; D not certain. V gave up 0 bases and J gave up 5 bases, with 10 bases separating them. CDR3 size: 14 residues. Germline CDR1 reads LGHDT; CDR2 reads YNNKEL (reference sequence). CDR3: CASSQERATYGYTF. In DNA, the CDR3 is TGTGCCAGCAGCCAAGAGCGAGCTACTTATGGCTACACCTTC.

The chain is built from TRBV5-6 and TRBJ1-4, with TRBD1 matching over 8 bases. Trimming removed 4 bases from V and 6 bases from J; junction bases left unmatched: 5. CDR3 length: 14 amino acids. Germline CDR1 is SGHDT and CDR2 is YYEEEE. This CDR3 reads CASSPGQGYEKLFF. CDR3 nucleotide sequence: TGTGCCAGCAGCCCCGGACAGGGATATGAAAAACTGTTTTTT.

The chain couples TRBV7-9 to TRBJ2-7; unclear D gene. Germline loops: CDR1 SEHNR, CDR2 FQNEAQ (reference sequence). The V gene lost 5 bases and the J gene lost 3 bases, with 14 bases spanning the gap. The CDR3 contains 14 residues. The CDR3 loop is CASSTSRPLYEQYF. For the CDR3, the DNA is TGTGCCAGCAGCACGTCCCGCCCCCTCTACGAGCAGTACTTC.

V and J are TRBV12-3 or TRBV12-4 and TRBJ2-7, with 8 bases identical to TRBD2. There are 14 residues in the CDR3. The junction had 6 bases not matched to a gene; V was cut back by 3 bases and J by 5 bases. CDR3 loop: CASSFVAGKDEQYF. The CDR3 DNA follows: TGTGCCAGCAGTTTTGTAGCGGGAAAGGACGAGCAGTACTTC.

The chain couples TRBV4-2 to TRBJ2-7, with 9 bases fitting TRBD2. This CDR3 has 16 amino acids. Germline loops: CDR1 LGHNA, CDR2 YNFKEQ. Losses at the gene ends were 4 bases for V and 4 bases for J; bases not matched to a gene: 11. CDR3 in DNA: TGTGCCAGCAGCCCTGGAGGAGGACTAGCGACTTACGAGCAGTACTTC. Protein: CASSPGGGLATYEQYF.

CDR3 protein: CASSLQRDPDTQYF. The CDR3 coding sequence is TGTGCCAGCAGCCTTCAGCGGGACCCAGATACGCAGTATTTT. This chain connects TRBV7-9 to TRBJ2-3, with 7 nucleotides matching TRBD2. V gave up 5 bases and J gave up 4 bases; unmatched junction bases: 6. Germline CDR1 SEHNR, CDR2 FQNEAQ (reference sequence). This CDR3 is 14 amino acids long. Full variable domain (outside the CDR3, taken from reference TRBV7-9 and TRBJ2-3): DTGVSQNPRHKITKRGQNVTFRCDPISEHNRLYWYRQTLGQGPEFLTYFQNEAQLEKSRLLSDRFSAERPKGSFSTLEIQRTEQGDSAMYLCASSLQRDPDTQYFGPGTRLTVL.